Listed here are 20 T cell receptor beta chains from one sample, sequenced in a study of blood T cell repertoires in COVID-19. Using immunoSEQ multiplex PCR, the repertoire was profiled, and TCRdb retains in-frame clones only, with some absent. The sample lists around 700,000 clones; 90% were seen once. Specimen: peripheral blood. These receptor sequences come from a woman younger than 30 with acute or convalescent COVID-19.

The V and J genes are TRBV10-3 and TRBJ1-6; 7 positions agree with TRBD1. The germline CDR1 and CDR2 sequences are ENHRY and SYGVKD. The CDR3 loop spans 14 amino acids. V lost 6 bases and J lost 6; bases outside the gene matches: 5. Here the CDR3 DNA reads TGTGCCATCAGCGAGACAGGGCGTAATTCACCCCTCCACTTT. It codes for CAISETGRNSPLHF.

V usage is TRBV7-2 and J usage is TRBJ2-2; TRBD1 aligns across 9 bases. Germline CDR1 and CDR2: SGHTA and FQGNSA. The V and J ends lost 4 bases and 0 bases, in that order; junction bases with no gene match: 9. The CDR3 contains 18 residues. The CDR3 reads CASSSILQGASNTGELFF. CDR3 nucleotide sequence: TGTGCCAGCAGCTCTATCTTACAGGGGGCGTCGAACACCGGGGAGCTGTTTTTT.

The chain carries TRBV5-1 and TRBJ2-5, with D possibly being TRBD1 (6 bases). The CDR3 sequence is 15 residues long. Germline lookup yields CDR1 SGHRS and CDR2 YFSETQ. V was pared by 4 bases and J by 1 base, with 14 bases between. The CDR3 DNA reads as TGCGCCAGCAGCACCCCACTACAGGGCCAAGAGACCCAGTACTTC. Amino acid sequence: CASSTPLQGQETQYF.

The chain links TRBV4-1 to TRBJ2-7; 15 nucleotides match TRBD2. The V gene's germline CDR1 is MGHRA and CDR2 YSYEKL. J lost 6 bases, V lost 6 bases, and 9 bases had no gene match. The CDR3 has 16 amino acids. This CDR3 reads CASSGTSGGPPGEQYF. In nucleotides, the CDR3 is TGCGCCAGCAGTGGGACTAGCGGGGGGCCCCCCGGCGAGCAGTACTTC.

This CDR3 is CASGTGNSPLHF. In nucleotides, the CDR3 is TGTGCCAGCGGGACAGGGAATTCACCCCTCCACTTT. The chain couples TRBV19 to TRBJ1-6; 9 nucleotides agree with TRBD1. There are 12 residues in the CDR3. Germline assignment: CDR1 LNHDA and CDR2 SQIVND (reference sequence). Losses at the gene ends were 9 bases for V and 7 bases for J; bases not matched to a gene: 1.

Comments on this clone: The sample has other DNA sequences that encode this CDR3 too. The chain combines TRBV2 with TRBJ1-5; no definite D call. Trimming stripped 1 base from V and 1 base from J, with 5 bases between. CDR1 and CDR2 from the germline V gene are SNHLY and FYNNEI. The CDR3 has 14 residues. DNA for the CDR3: TGTGCCAGCAGTGAAGGGCAGAGCAATCAGCCCCAGCATTTT. Encoded protein: CASSEGQSNQPQHF. Complete variable domain (other parts from reference TRBV2 and TRBJ1-5): EPEVTQTPSHQVTQMGQEVILRCVPISNHLYFYWYRQILGQKVEFLVSFYNNEISEKSEIFDDQFSVERPDGSNFTLKIRSTKLEDSAMYFCASSEGQSNQPQHFGDGTRLSIL.

This chain uses TRBV11-2 with TRBJ1-2; D gene ambiguous. V was shortened by 2 bases and J by 8 bases, with 6 bases between the two germline ends. Germline V CDR1 and CDR2: SGHAT, FQNNGV. This CDR3 is 11 amino acids long. CDR3 nucleotides: TGTGCCAGCAGCTTAAGAGGAGGCTACACCTTC. It yields the protein CASSLRGGYTF.

The rearrangement links TRBV5-1 to TRBJ2-3, with TRBD1 matching 8 bases. Unmatched junction bases numbered 9, after V lost 4 bases and J lost 2 bases. The CDR3 loop spans 16 amino acids. The germline CDR1 and CDR2 sequences are SGHRS and YFSETQ. CDR3 sequence reads: CASSPFDRGNTDTQYF. The CDR3 nucleotides are TGCGCCAGCAGCCCCTTTGACAGGGGCAACACAGATACGCAGTATTTT. Full variable domain (outside the CDR3, taken from reference TRBV5-1 and TRBJ2-3): KAGVTQTPRYLIKTRGQQVTLSCSPISGHRSVSWYQQTPGQGLQFLFEYFSETQRNKGNFPGRFSGRQFSNSRSEMNVSTLELGDSALYLCASSPFDRGNTDTQYFGPGTRLTVL.

The chain employs TRBV30 and TRBJ2-5, with D perhaps TRBD2 (5 bases). Looked up from germline, CDR1 is GTSNPN and CDR2 is SVGIG (reference sequence). V was clipped by 0 bases and J by 5 bases, with 13 bases between them. The CDR3 loop spans 14 amino acids. The CDR3 nucleotides read TGTGCCTGGAGTGTACTCGAATCGGGGGAGACCCAGTACTTC. Protein product: CAWSVLESGETQYF.

V and J are TRBV11-2 and TRBJ1-2, with 7 bases matching TRBD1. The CDR3 consists of 16 residues. J lost 3 bases, V lost 6 bases, and 13 bases had no gene match. Germline assignment: CDR1 SGHAT and CDR2 FQNNGV. CDR3: CASRPLNRGKDYGYTF. In nucleotides, the CDR3 is TGTGCCAGCAGGCCCTTAAACAGGGGTAAGGACTATGGCTACACCTTC.

The chain carries TRBV11-2 and TRBJ1-1, with TRBD1 matching over 10 bases. The CDR3 extends over 19 amino acids. With V trimmed by 4 bases and J by 0 bases, 14 bases remained unmatched. Germline CDR1 SGHAT, CDR2 FQNNGV. CDR3 DNA sequence: TGTGCCAGCAGCTCCCGACAGGGGGCCCCTTTTCTGTTGAACACTGAAGCTTTCTTT. It yields the protein CASSSRQGAPFLLNTEAFF.

The chain is built from TRBV7-3 and TRBJ2-3, with D tentatively TRBD2 (6 bases). The CDR3 is made up of 13 amino acids. Germline lookup yields CDR1 SGHTA and CDR2 FQGTGA. Trimming shortened V by 6 bases and J by 7 bases, and 14 bases separated the two germline ends. The CDR3 loop is CASRRGSDYTQYF. Written as DNA, the CDR3 is TGTGCCAGCAGGCGGGGTTCAGATTATACGCAGTATTTT.

This chain connects TRBV2 to TRBJ1-2; D possibly corresponds to TRBD1 (6 bases). CDR1 and CDR2 (germline): SNHLY, FYNNEI. The V end lost 0 bases, the J end lost 8 bases, and 19 bases lay between the germline ends. There are 16 residues in the CDR3. The CDR3, as DNA: TGTGCCAGCAGTGAAGCGCAGTTCGGGGGGCCCTGGGGCTACACCTTC. This translates into CASSEAQFGGPWGYTF.

This chain joins TRBV19 and TRBJ1-2; TRBD1 might be the D (5 bases). CDR1 is LNHDA and CDR2 is SQIVND in the germline V gene (reference sequence). V shed 2 bases and J shed 8 bases, with 15 bases lying between them. This CDR3 comprises 14 residues. CDR3 coding DNA: TGTGCCAGTAGTATAATCATCCGGGGGGAAGGCTACACCTTC. Encoded protein: CASSIIIRGEGYTF.

This chain connects TRBV10-3 to TRBJ2-1; 10 nucleotides agree with TRBD2. This CDR3 contains 17 residues. V shed 3 bases, J shed 0 bases, and the junction held 5 bases outside the gene matches. CDR1 ENHRY and CDR2 SYGVKD come from the germline V gene. DNA for the CDR3: TGTGCCATCAGTGACTATAGCGGGGGGAGCTCCTACAATGAGCAGTTCTTC. Amino acids: CAISDYSGGSSYNEQFF.

The gene calls are TRBV2 and TRBJ1-2; the match to TRBD1 covers 9 bases. CDR1 and CDR2 (germline): SNHLY, FYNNEI. This CDR3 contains 15 residues. V shed 5 bases and J 4 bases; nucleotides not matched to a gene: 8. This CDR3 is CASSSYRGLGYGYTF. CDR3 nucleotide sequence: TGTGCCAGCAGTTCGTACAGGGGGCTGGGCTATGGCTACACCTTC.

The chain combines TRBV3-1 (or the pseudogene TRBV3-2) with TRBJ1-5; no firm D call. Looked up from germline, CDR1 is LGHDT and CDR2 is YNNKEL (reference sequence). V gave up 2 bases and J gave up 7 bases, with 15 bases separating them. This CDR3 spans 15 amino acids. CDR3 sequence (DNA): TGTGCCAGCAGCCAAAGCGGCGTAATGGACCAGCCCCAGCATTTT. Amino acid sequence: CASSQSGVMDQPQHF.

In its sample, this clone was seen once. This chain uses TRBV19 with TRBJ1-1; D is uncertain. The V end was cut by 7 bases, the J end by 0 bases, with 15 bases between. Per the germline V gene, CDR1 is LNHDA and CDR2 is SQIVND (reference sequence). The CDR3 sequence is 15 residues long. DNA for the CDR3: TGTGCCAGTATAGCGTTCGGGGATATGAACACTGAAGCTTTCTTT. It codes for CASIAFGDMNTEAFF.

This clone was found a few times. The rearrangement uses TRBV5-1 and TRBJ1-3, with D perhaps TRBD1 (5 bases). The CDR3 totals 14 residues. CDR1 SGHRS and CDR2 YFSETQ come from the germline V gene. Trimming took 4 bases from V and 0 from J, leaving 8 bases between them. The CDR3, as DNA: TGCGCCAGCAGCGCGGACATCTCTGGAAACACCATATATTTT. Amino acids: CASSADISGNTIYF.

The chain couples TRBV13 to TRBJ2-7, with 7 bases that match TRBD1. The CDR3 consists of 14 residues. CDR1 PRHDT and CDR2 FYEKMQ come from the germline V gene (reference sequence). V shed 5 bases and J 5 bases; nucleotides not matched to a gene: 9. In nucleotides, the CDR3 is TGTGCCAGCAGCCACCGGGACAGTCCCAACGAGCAGTACTTC. Translation gives CASSHRDSPNEQYF. Variable domain in full (rest from reference TRBV13 and TRBJ2-7): AAGVIQSPRHLIKEKRETATLKCYPIPRHDTVYWYQQGPGQDPQFLISFYEKMQSDKGSIPDRFSAQQFSDYHSELNMSSLELGDSALYFCASSHRDSPNEQYFGPGTRLTVT.